This entry lists 18 T cell receptor beta chains sequenced from one sample in a study of blood T cell repertoires in COVID-19. Profiled with immunoSEQ multiplex PCR; TCRdb holds only in-frame clones, not every one. This sample has hundreds of thousands of clones, with roughly nine tenths found just once. The sequenced sample was peripheral blood. The receptor source for this set is a woman aged 50 to 60 with COVID-19, enrolled during active disease.

This sequence joins TRBV6-5 and TRBJ1-6; tentatively, D is TRBD1 (5 bases). Trimming shortened V by 4 bases and J by 8 bases, and 15 bases separated the two germline ends. Germline V gene lookup returns CDR1 MNHEY and CDR2 SVGAGI. This CDR3 contains 15 residues. The CDR3 is CASSSVGTGDSPLHF. DNA for the CDR3: TGTGCCAGCAGTTCGGTAGGGACGGGGGATTCACCCCTCCACTTT.

This rearrangement joins TRBV19 to TRBJ1-4; TRBD1 agrees at 7 bases. The CDR3 is 14 residues long. CDR1 LNHDA and CDR2 SQIVND come from the germline V gene (reference sequence). V shed 7 bases and J 10 bases; nucleotides not matched to a gene: 12. CDR3 region: CASTPTGYSGKLFF. As DNA, the CDR3 is TGTGCCAGTACCCCGACAGGGTATTCGGGAAAACTGTTTTTT.

CDR3: CASRGLEVGKNYGYTF. In DNA, the CDR3 is TGTGCCAGTAGGGGTTTAGAGGTCGGAAAAAACTATGGCTACACCTTC. This chain uses TRBV19 with TRBJ1-2; the D is unclear. Germline V lookup: CDR1 LNHDA, CDR2 SQIVND (reference sequence). The CDR3 has 16 amino acids. Trimming took off 6 bases at V and 2 bases at J, with 19 bases between the two ends. Full variable domain (remainder filled in from reference TRBV19 and TRBJ1-2): DGGITQSPKYLFRKEGQNVTLSCEQNLNHDAMYWYRQDPGQGLRLIYYSQIVNDFQKGDIAEGYSVSREKKESFPLTVTSAQKNPTAFYLCASRGLEVGKNYGYTFGSGTRLTVV.

J is TRBJ2-7 and V is TRBV5-1; 11 bases map to TRBD1. The trim removed 7 bases at V and 7 bases at J, leaving 13 bases unmatched. This CDR3 is built from 15 residues. Per germline, CDR1 SGHRS and CDR2 YFSETQ. As DNA, the CDR3 is TGCGCCAGCCAAACGGGACAGGGGGTAAAGAGGGAGCAGTACTTC. Residues: CASQTGQGVKREQYF.

The chain carries TRBV12-1 and TRBJ1-5. TRBV12-1 constitutes a pseudogene. CDR3 length equals 15 residues. The CDR3 bases are TGTGCCAGCAGCTCCATTTCGAGGGAGAATCAGCCCCAGCATTTT. Amino acids: CASSSISRENQPQHF.

The V and J genes are TRBV13 and TRBJ1-3, with a weak D call TRBD1 (6 bases). Trimming removed 7 bases from V and 4 bases from J, with 14 bases in between. From germline, CDR1 is PRHDT and CDR2 FYEKMQ (reference sequence). The CDR3 runs 14 residues. CDR3 sequence reads: CASTPRDIGNTIYF. The CDR3 DNA reads TGTGCCAGCACCCCCCGGGACATAGGAAACACCATATATTTT.

V gene TRBV2 combines with J gene TRBJ1-2, with D possibly matching TRBD1 (6 bases). Germline loops: CDR1 SNHLY, CDR2 FYNNEI. This CDR3 contains 17 residues. Trimming removed 2 bases at V and 7 bases at J, with 23 bases between. Written as DNA, the CDR3 is TGTGCCAGCAGTGAAAAGGGACACGCCGTTCGAGGGGGTGGCTACACCTTC. Translation: CASSEKGHAVRGGGYTF.

Comment on this clone: The sample holds other DNA sequences that translate to the same CDR3. The chain has TRBV9 and TRBJ2-1; D gene unclear. The CDR3 runs to 11 residues. Germline lookup yields CDR1 SGDLS and CDR2 YYNGEE. V was shortened by 0 bases and J by 7 bases, with 2 bases between the two germline ends. CDR3 residues: CASSVANEQFF. The CDR3 coding sequence is TGTGCCAGCAGCGTAGCAAATGAGCAGTTCTTC. Drawing the rest from reference TRBV9 and TRBJ2-1, the complete variable domain is DSGVTQTPKHLITATGQRVTLRCSPRSGDLSVYWYQQSLDQGLQFLIQYYNGEERAKGNILERFSAQQFPDLHSELNLSSLELGDSALYFCASSVANEQFFGPGTRLTVL.

The rearrangement joins TRBV6-5 to TRBJ2-2, with D possibly being TRBD1 (5 bases). CDR1 and CDR2 from the germline V gene are MNHEY and SVGAGI. The CDR3 is made up of 14 amino acids. Trimming shortened V by 7 bases and J by 1 base, and 10 bases separated the two germline ends. CDR3 protein: CASTPDRNTGELFF. The DNA for the CDR3 is TGTGCCAGCACCCCCGACAGGAACACCGGGGAGCTGTTTTTT.

This clone was counted a single time. The chain has TRBV5-5 and TRBJ1-6, with D perhaps matching TRBD1 (6 bases). The germline gives CDR1 SGHKS, CDR2 YYEKEE (reference sequence). Trimming removed 1 base at V and 7 bases at J, with 12 bases between. The CDR3 extends over 15 amino acids. The CDR3 reads CASSLNRVKNSPLHF. The DNA for the CDR3 is TGTGCCAGCAGCTTGAACAGGGTAAAGAATTCACCCCTCCACTTT.

This clone was detected once. The same CDR3 arises from other DNA sequences in this sample as well. The chain has TRBV6-5 and TRBJ1-1; TRBD1 might be the D (6 bases). Germline CDR1 and CDR2: MNHEY and SVGAGI. The CDR3 is 15 residues long. V was clipped by 6 bases and J by 1 base, with 15 bases between them. The CDR3 coding sequence is TGTGCCAGCAGCTCGCTGACAGGTGGGAACACTGAAGCTTTCTTT. Translating gives CASSSLTGGNTEAFF.

V is TRBV7-9 and J is TRBJ1-6; TRBD1 might be the D (6 bases). Looked up from germline, CDR1 is SEHNR and CDR2 is FQNEAQ (reference sequence). This CDR3 has 14 amino acids. V shed 7 bases and J shed 1 base, with 8 bases lying between them. The CDR3 is CASKTGSYNSPLHF. Here the CDR3 DNA reads TGTGCCAGCAAGACAGGATCCTATAATTCACCCCTCCACTTT.

Of note for this clone: One junction end does not reproduce the germline sequence, and a read error may be involved. The gene calls are TRBV7-2 and TRBJ1-1; D is ambiguous. In germline, CDR1 is SGHTA, CDR2 FQGNSA. This CDR3 contains 12 residues. As DNA, the CDR3 is TGTGCCAGCAGCCCCTCTACGGGGAGTGGGAGCTTT. Translated, it gives CASSPSTGSGSF. Filled out from reference TRBV7-2 and TRBJ1-1, the complete variable domain reads GAGVSQSPSNKVTEKGKDVELRCDPISGHTALYWYRQSLGQGLEFLIYFQGNSAPDKSGLPSDRFSAERTGGSVSTLTIQRTQQEDSAVYLCASSPSTGSGSFGQGTRLTVV.

The chain is built from TRBV19 and TRBJ2-2, with 9 bases fitting TRBD1. CDR1 and CDR2 from the germline V gene are LNHDA and SQIVND (reference sequence). The CDR3 extends over 16 amino acids. The trim removed 8 bases at V and 6 bases at J, leaving 13 bases unmatched. The CDR3 is CASSSRGQGVAGELFF. Written as DNA, the CDR3 is TGTGCCAGTTCCTCCAGGGGACAGGGTGTCGCCGGGGAGCTGTTTTTT.

The CDR3 nucleotides read TGTGCCATCAAGGGGGGACAGCCCTACGAGCAGTACTTC. Encoded protein: CAIKGGQPYEQYF. The chain combines TRBV10-3 with TRBJ2-7, with D maybe TRBD1 (7 bases). Germline V gene lookup returns CDR1 ENHRY and CDR2 SYGVKD. Trimming took off 7 bases at V and 2 bases at J, with 12 bases between the two ends. The CDR3 loop spans 13 amino acids.

The rearrangement joins TRBV20-1 to TRBJ1-2; D gene ambiguous. The V and J ends lost 6 bases and 8 bases respectively, with 13 bases between them. There are 11 residues in the CDR3. Germline V CDR1 and CDR2: DFQATT, SNEGSKA (reference sequence). The DNA of the CDR3 is TGCAGTGCCCTTGACTCTTTCGGCTACACCTTC. It translates to CSALDSFGYTF.

This clone was counted once. V usage is TRBV5-1 and J usage is TRBJ1-1; a possible D gene is TRBD1 (6 bases). The germline CDR1 and CDR2 sequences are SGHRS and YFSETQ. The CDR3 is 16 residues long. The V end lost 0 bases, the J end lost 4 bases, and 16 bases lay between the germline ends. CDR3 in DNA: TGCGCCAGCAGCTTGGATCCAGGGGCGGTAGGCACTGAAGCTTTCTTT. The encoded protein is CASSLDPGAVGTEAFF.

This clone has more than one count but fewer than ten. The chain combines TRBV9 with TRBJ1-2; weak D call: TRBD1 (5 bases). Germline V gene lookup returns CDR1 SGDLS and CDR2 YYNGEE. This CDR3 is built from 15 residues. Trimming took off 3 bases at V and 6 bases at J, with 18 bases between the two ends. This CDR3 is CASSGQGSTGDGYTF. CDR3 DNA: TGTGCCAGCAGCGGTCAGGGAAGTACGGGCGATGGCTACACCTTC.